This TCR beta chain was captured in a study of stem cell transplantation in POMP-related autoinflammatory disease. Measured with immunoSEQ multiplex PCR; TCRdb has only the in-frame clones, and not every one. The sample yields 5,000 or so clones, about 92% seen once. The CDR3 totals 13 residues. V lost 5 bases, J lost 3 bases, and 11 bases lay in between. The receptor's source is a human patient with POMP-related autoinflammation and immune dysregulation (PRAID). Some T cells here may be from the graft donor. The chain joins TRBV12-3 or TRBV12-4 to TRBJ2-7; tentative D call: TRBD2 (6 bases). Sequencing was performed on CD8+ T cells from PBMCs, taken after stem cell transplantation. The chain's CDR3 is CASSPPGLYEQYF. The CDR3 coding sequence is TGTGCCAGCAGTCCTCCGGGACTCTACGAGCAGTACTTC.